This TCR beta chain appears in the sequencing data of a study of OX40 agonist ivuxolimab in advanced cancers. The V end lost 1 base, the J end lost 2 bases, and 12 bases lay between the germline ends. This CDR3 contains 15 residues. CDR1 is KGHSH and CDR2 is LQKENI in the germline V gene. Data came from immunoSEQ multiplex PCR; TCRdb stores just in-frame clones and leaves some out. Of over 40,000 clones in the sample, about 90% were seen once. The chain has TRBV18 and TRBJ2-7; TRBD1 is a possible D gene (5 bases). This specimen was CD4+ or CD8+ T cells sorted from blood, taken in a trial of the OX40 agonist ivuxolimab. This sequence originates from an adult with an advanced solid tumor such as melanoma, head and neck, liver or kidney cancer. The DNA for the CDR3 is TGTGCCAGCTCACCACAGGGGCCTCTCCCCTACGAGCAGTACTTC. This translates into CASSPQGPLPYEQYF.